This note documents a single T cell receptor (beta chain) sequence. What antigen it recognizes has not been identified. Nothing much larger sits one base from this clone, and base qualities are not available. Genomic DNA was isolated from the sorted cells so that the TCRbeta CDR3 region could be sequenced. TCRbeta CDR3 regions were sequenced using the immunoSEQ Assay. Held by TCRdb, this immuneACCESS table contains in-frame sequences only and omits some clones. Under half of the omission traces to an unresolved V gene where checked; the cause of the rest is unknown. The sample data list around 64,000 clones, and about 85% of these were observed just once. About 1.3% of the sample is in the top ten clones. Trimming takes 2 bases from V and 7 bases from J, and the germline ends sit 24 bases apart. CDR1 GTSNPN and CDR2 SVGIG are derived from the germline V gene (reference sequence). Reading from cysteine to phenylalanine, the CDR3 counts 16 amino acids. The only DNA kept is the CDR3, 48 bases in frame from the first base.

This entry comes from a study of OX40 agonist ivuxolimab in advanced cancers. With respect to the entire study: Ivuxolimab, which targeted the costimulatory receptor OX40 (CD134), was an agonistic, fully human IgG2 monoclonal antibody. Intravenous ivuxolimab was administered to patients every 2 weeks at six dose levels: 0.01, 0.1, 0.3, 1.5, 3 and 10 mg/kg. Peripheral TCRbeta sequencing was intended to test whether TCR sequence diversity was altered and clonal T-cell expansion was caused by ivuxolimab. Prior anti-PD-1, anti-PD-L1 or anti-CTLA-4 therapy was permitted, and approximately 40% of dose-escalation patients had received checkpoint inhibitors. The monotherapy dose-escalation portion (N ≈ 50 patients) of the phase I ivuxolimab trial is reported in the paper. Partial responses occurred in three dose-escalation patients: two with cutaneous melanoma and one with hepatocellular carcinoma. A male proportion of 82.7% and a mean age of 60 years, ranging from roughly 23 to 80, were recorded for the dose-escalation cohort. Among the roughly 52 dose-escalation patients, 19 had hepatocellular carcinoma, roughly 15 melanoma, 9 renal cell carcinoma and 9 head and neck cancer.

Patients with a history of autoimmune disease or receiving systemic immunosuppression were excluded from the trial. Peripheral blood for TCR sequencing was collected from all dose cohorts at baseline, on cycle 4 day 1, and on cycle 7 day 1. The samples were drawn from a first-in-human, open-label, multicenter phase I dose-escalation trial of ivuxolimab. Adults with locally advanced or metastatic head and neck squamous cell, hepatocellular, melanoma or renal cell carcinoma were enrolled in the trial. Before TCR sequencing, CD4+ and CD8+ T cells were separately sorted from peripheral blood. Here is what the overall study found, with its caveats: At doses of 0.1 to 3.0 mg/kg, clonal expansion of both CD4+ and CD8+ T cells in blood was seen between baseline and week 6. In the 0.1-3.0 mg/kg groups, partial responders had among the lowest normalized peripheral clonal expansion, particularly in CD8+ T cells. On average, CD8+ T cells showed more expanded clones than CD4+ T cells after ivuxolimab. The antigen specificity of the peripheral T cells that underwent clonal expansion was not determined. Low levels of normalized T-cell clonal expansion were also shown by some nonresponding patients.

The source was CD4+ or CD8+ T cells sorted from blood, collected in a trial of the OX40 agonist ivuxolimab. This receptor was obtained from an adult with an advanced solid tumor such as melanoma, head and neck, liver or kidney cancer. The sequence links TRBV30 to TRBJ2-7; there is no confident call for the D gene. The DNA sequence follows: TGTGCCTGGAGTACCCCAAGGGCCAGTTGGGATCGGGAGCAGTACTTC. It translates as CAWSTPRASWDREQYF.